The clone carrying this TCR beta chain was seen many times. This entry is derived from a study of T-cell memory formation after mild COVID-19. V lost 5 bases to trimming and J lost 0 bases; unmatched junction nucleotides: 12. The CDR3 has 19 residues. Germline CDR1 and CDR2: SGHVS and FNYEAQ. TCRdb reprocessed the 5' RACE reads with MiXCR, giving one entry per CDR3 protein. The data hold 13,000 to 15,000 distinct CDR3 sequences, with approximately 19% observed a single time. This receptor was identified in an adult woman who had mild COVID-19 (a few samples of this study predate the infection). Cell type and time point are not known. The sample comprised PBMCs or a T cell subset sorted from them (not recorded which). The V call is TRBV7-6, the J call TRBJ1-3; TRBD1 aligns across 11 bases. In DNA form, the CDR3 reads TGTGCCAGCAGCACCGGGGACAGGGGGTTCCGAGACTCTGGAAACACCATATATTTT. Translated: CASSTGDRGFRDSGNTIYF.